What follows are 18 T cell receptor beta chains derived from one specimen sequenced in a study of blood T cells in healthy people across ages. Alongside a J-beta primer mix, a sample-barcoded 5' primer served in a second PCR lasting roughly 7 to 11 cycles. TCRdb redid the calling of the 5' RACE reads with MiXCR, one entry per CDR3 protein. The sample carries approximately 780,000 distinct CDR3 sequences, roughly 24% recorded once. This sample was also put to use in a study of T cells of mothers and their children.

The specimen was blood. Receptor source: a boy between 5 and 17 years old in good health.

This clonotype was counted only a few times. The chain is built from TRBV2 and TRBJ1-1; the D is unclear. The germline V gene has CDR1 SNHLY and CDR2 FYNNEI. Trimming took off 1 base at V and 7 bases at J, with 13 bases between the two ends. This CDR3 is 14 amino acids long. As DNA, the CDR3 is TGTGCCAGCAGTGAAGGTCGGGCTTTTGGTGAAGCTTTCTTT. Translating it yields CASSEGRAFGEAFF.

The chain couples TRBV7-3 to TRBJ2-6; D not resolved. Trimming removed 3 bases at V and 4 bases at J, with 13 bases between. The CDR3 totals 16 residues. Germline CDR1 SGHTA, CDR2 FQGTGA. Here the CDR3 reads CASSFGLASGANVLTF. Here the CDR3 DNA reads TGTGCCAGCAGCTTCGGCCTTGCGAGCGGGGCCAACGTCCTGACTTTC.

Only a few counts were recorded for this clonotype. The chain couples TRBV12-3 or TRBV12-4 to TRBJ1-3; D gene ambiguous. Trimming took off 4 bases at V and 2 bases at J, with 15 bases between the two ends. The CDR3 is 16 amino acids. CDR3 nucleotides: TGTGCCAGCAGTTCTTCAAAGGGTTTCGCTGGAAACACCATATATTTT. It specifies CASSSSKGFAGNTIYF.

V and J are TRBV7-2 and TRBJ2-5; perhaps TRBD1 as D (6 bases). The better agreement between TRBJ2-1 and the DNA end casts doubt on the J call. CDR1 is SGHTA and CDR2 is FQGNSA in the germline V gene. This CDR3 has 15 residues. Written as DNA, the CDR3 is TGTGCCAGCAGCATCAGCCATTCGACAGGCAATGAGCAGTTCTTC. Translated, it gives CASSISHSTGNEQFF.

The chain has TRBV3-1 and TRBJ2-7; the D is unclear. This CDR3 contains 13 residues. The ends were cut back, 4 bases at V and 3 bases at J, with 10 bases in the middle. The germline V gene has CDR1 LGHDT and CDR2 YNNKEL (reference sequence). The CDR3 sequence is CASSRSKSYEQYF. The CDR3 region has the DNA TGTGCCAGCAGCCGTAGCAAGAGCTACGAGCAGTACTTC.

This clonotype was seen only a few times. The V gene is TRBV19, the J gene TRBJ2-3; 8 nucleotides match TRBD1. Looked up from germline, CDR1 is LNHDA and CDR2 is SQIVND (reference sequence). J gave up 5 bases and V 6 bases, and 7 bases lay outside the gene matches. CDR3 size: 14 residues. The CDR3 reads CASSTGTGEDTQYF. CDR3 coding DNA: TGTGCCAGTAGCACCGGGACAGGCGAAGATACGCAGTATTTT.

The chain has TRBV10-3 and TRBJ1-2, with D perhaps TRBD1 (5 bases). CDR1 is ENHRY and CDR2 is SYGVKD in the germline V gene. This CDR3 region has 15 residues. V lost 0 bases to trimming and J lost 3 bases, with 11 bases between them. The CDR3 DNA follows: TGTGCCATCAGTGAGTCTCAGGGACGGGACTATGGCTACACCTTC. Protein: CAISESQGRDYGYTF.

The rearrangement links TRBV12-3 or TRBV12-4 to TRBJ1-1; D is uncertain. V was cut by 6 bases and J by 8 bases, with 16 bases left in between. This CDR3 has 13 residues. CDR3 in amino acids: CASSPGWGWEAFF. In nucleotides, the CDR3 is TGTGCCAGCAGCCCGGGTTGGGGATGGGAAGCTTTCTTT.

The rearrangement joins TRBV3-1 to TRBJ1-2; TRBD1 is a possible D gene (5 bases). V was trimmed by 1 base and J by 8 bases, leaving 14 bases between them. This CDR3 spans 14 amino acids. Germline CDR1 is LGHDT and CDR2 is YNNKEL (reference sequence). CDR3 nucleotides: TGTGCCAGCAGCCAAGTAATCAGGGAGAACGGCTACACCTTC. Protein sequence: CASSQVIRENGYTF.

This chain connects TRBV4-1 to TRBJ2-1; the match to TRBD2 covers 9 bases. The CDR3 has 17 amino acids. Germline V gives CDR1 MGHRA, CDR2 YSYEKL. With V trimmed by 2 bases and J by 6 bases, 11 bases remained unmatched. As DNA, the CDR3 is TGCGCCAGCAGCCAACACGCACCCAGCGGGGGGTTCAATGAGCAGTTCTTC. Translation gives CASSQHAPSGGFNEQFF.

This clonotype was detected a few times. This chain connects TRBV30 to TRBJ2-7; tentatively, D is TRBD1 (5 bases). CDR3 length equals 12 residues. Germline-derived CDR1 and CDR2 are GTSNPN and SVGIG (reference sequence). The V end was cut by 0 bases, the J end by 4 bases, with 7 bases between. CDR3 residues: CAWSVKGYEQYF. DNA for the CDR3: TGTGCCTGGAGTGTAAAGGGGTACGAGCAGTACTTC.

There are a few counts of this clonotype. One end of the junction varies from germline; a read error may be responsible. Here the CDR3 DNA reads TGCTCCCCGTACGAGCAGTACTTC. Encoded protein: CSPYEQYF. This chain links TRBV27 with TRBJ2-7; D is unresolved. The CDR3 is 8 amino acids. CDR1 MNHEY and CDR2 SMNVEV come from the germline V gene (reference sequence).

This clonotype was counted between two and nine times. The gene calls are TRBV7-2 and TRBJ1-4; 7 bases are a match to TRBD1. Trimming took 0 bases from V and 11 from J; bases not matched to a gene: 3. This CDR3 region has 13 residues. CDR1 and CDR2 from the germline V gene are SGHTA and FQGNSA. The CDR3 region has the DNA TGTGCCAGCAGCTTAGCGACAGGGCGCAAACTGTTTTTT. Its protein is CASSLATGRKLFF.

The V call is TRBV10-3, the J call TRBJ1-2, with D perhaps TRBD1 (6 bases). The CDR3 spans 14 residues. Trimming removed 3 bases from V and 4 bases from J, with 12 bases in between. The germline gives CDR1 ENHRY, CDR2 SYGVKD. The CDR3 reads CAISDGRGGYGYTF. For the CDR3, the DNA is TGTGCCATCAGTGACGGCAGGGGAGGCTATGGCTACACCTTC.

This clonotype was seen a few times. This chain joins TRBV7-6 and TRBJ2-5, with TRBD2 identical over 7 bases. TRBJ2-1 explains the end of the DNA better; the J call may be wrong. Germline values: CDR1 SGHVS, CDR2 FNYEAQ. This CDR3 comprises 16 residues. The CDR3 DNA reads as TGTGCCAGCAGCTTAGTTTTGGTAGCGGGCGGTACTGAGCAGTTCTTC. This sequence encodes CASSLVLVAGGTEQFF.

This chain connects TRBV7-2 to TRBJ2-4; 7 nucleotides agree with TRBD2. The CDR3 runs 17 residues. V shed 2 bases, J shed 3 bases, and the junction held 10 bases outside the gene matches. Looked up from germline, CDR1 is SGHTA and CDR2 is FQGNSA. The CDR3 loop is CASSLTLWVAGKNIQYF. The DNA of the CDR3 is TGTGCCAGCAGCTTAACCCTATGGGTAGCGGGCAAAAACATTCAGTACTTC.

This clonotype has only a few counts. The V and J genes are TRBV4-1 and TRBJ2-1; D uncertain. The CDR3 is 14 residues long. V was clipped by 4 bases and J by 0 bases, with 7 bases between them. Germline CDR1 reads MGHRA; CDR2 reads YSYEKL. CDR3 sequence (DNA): TGCGCCAGCAGCCGTCAGAGCTCCTACAATGAGCAGTTCTTC. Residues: CASSRQSSYNEQFF.

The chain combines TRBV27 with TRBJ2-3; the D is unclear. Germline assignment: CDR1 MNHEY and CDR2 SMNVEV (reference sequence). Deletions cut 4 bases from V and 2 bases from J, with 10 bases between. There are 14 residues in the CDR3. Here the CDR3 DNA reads TGTGCCAGCAGTTCACTCCTCTACACAGATACGCAGTATTTT. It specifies CASSSLLYTDTQYF.